This T cell receptor (beta chain) comes out of a study of blood T cell repertoires in COVID-19. On the study more broadly: The cDNA or gDNA used as material had been derived from T cells, B-cell-depleted T cells, or PBMCs.

Method: immunoSEQ multiplex PCR; TCRdb's copy keeps in-frame clones and lacks some. Among some 50,000 clones listed, over 75% were seen once. Germline V CDR1 and CDR2: KGHDR, SFDVKD. The length of the CDR3 is 13 residues. The TCR originated in a human donor in a cohort sampled during active COVID-19. Sequenced: peripheral blood. The J gene is TRBJ2-2, the V gene TRBV24-1, with TRBD1 matching 7 bases. CDR3 in amino acids: CATGATNTGELFF. CDR3 in DNA: TGTGCAACAGGGGCGACCAACACCGGGGAGCTGTTTTTT.